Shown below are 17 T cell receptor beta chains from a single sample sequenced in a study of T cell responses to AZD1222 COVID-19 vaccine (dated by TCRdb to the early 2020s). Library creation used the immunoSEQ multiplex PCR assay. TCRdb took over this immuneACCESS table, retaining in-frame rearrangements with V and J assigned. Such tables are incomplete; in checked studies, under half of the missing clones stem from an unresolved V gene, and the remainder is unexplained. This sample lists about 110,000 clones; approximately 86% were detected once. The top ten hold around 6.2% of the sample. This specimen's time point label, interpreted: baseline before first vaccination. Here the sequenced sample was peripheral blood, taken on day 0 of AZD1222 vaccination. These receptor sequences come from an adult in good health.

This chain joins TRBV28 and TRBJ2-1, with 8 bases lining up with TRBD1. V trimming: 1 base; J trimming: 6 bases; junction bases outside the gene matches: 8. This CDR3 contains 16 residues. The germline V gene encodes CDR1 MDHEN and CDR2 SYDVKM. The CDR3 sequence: CASSLFGQGRSNEQFF. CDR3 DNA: TGTGCCAGCAGTTTATTTGGACAGGGTCGGTCCAATGAGCAGTTCTTC.

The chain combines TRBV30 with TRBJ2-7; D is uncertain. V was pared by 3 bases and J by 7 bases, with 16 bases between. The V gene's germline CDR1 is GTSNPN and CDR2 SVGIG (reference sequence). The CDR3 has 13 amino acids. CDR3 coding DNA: TGTGCCTGGAGGGACGTTGGTCTCCGAGAGCAGTACTTC. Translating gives CAWRDVGLREQYF.

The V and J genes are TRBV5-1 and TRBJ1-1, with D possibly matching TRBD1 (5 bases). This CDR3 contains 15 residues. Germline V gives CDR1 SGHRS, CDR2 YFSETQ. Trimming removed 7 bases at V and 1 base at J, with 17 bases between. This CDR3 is CASWAGDGPNTEAFF. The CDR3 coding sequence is TGCGCCAGCTGGGCTGGGGACGGGCCGAACACTGAAGCTTTCTTT.

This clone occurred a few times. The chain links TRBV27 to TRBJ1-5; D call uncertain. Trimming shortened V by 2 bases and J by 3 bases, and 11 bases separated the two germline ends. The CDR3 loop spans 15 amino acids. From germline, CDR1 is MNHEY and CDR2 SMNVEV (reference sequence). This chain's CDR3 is CASSLEGALNQPQHF. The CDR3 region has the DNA TGTGCCAGCAGTTTAGAGGGAGCCCTCAATCAGCCCCAGCATTTT.

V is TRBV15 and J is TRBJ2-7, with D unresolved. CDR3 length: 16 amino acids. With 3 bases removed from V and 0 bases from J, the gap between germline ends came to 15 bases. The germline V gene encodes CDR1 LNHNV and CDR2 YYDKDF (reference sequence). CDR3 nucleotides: TGTGCCACCAGCAGGGCCAGAAGTCAAAGCTCCTACGAGCAGTACTTC. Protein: CATSRARSQSSYEQYF. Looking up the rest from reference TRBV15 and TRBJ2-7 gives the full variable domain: DAMVIQNPRYQVTQFGKPVTLSCSQTLNHNVMYWYQQKSSQAPKLLFHYYDKDFNNEADTPDNFQSRRPNTSFCFLDIRSPGLGDTAMYLCATSRARSQSSYEQYFGPGTRLTVT.

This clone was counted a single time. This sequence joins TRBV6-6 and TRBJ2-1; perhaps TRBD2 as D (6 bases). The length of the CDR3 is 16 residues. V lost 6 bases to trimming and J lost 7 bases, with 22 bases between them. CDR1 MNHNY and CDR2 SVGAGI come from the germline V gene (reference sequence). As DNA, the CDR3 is TGTGCCAGCAGCCCCTGGTCGCGGGGAAAGGGGAATGAGCAGTTCTTC. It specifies CASSPWSRGKGNEQFF.

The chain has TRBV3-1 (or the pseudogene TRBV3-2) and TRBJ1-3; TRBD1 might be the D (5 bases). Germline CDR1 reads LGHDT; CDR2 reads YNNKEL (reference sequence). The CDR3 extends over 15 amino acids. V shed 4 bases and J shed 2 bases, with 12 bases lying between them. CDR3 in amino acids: CASSPPAGPGNTIYF. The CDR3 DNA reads TGTGCCAGCAGCCCGCCCGCGGGACCTGGAAACACCATATATTTT.

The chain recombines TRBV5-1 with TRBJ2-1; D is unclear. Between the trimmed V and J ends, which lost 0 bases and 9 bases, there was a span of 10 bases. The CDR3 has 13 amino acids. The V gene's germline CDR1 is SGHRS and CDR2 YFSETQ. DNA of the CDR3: TGCGCCAGCAGCTTGGACCTCAATGGTGAGCAGTTCTTC. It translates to CASSLDLNGEQFF.

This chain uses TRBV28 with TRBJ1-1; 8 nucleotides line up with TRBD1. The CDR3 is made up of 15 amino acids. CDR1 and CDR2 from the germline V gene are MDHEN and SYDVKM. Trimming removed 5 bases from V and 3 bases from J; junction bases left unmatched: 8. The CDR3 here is CASSPPTGAYTEAFF. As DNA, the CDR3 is TGTGCCAGCAGTCCACCGACAGGGGCTTACACTGAAGCTTTCTTT.

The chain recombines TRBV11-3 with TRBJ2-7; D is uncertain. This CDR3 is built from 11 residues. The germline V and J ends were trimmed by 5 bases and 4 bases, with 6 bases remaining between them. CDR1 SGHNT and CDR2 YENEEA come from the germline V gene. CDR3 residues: CASSEEYEQYF. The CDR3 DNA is TGTGCCAGCAGCGAAGAGTACGAGCAGTACTTC.

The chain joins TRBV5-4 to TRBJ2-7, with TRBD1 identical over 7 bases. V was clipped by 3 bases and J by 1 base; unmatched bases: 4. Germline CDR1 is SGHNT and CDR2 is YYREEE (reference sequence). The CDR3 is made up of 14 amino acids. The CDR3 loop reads CASSSRGQSYEQYF. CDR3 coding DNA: TGTGCCAGCAGCTCGAGGGGACAGTCCTACGAGCAGTACTTC.

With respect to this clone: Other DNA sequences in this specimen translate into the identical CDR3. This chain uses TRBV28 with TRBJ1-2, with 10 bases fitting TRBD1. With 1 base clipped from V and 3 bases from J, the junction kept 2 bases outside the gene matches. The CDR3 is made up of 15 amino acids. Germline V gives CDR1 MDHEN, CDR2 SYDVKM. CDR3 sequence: CASSLSGQGDYGYTF. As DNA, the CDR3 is TGTGCCAGCAGTTTATCTGGACAGGGGGACTATGGCTACACCTTC.

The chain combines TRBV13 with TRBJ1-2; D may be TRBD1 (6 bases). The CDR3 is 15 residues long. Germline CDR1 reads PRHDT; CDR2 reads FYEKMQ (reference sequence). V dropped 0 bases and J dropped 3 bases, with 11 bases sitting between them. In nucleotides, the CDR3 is TGTGCCAGCAGCTTAGGGGGGACACCTTACTATGGCTACACCTTC. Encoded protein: CASSLGGTPYYGYTF.

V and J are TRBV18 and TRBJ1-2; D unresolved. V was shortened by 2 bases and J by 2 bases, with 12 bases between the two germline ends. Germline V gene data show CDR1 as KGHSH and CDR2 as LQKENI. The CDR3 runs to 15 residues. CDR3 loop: CASSPEATLNYGYTF. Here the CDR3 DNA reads TGTGCCAGCTCACCAGAGGCTACACTGAACTATGGCTACACCTTC.

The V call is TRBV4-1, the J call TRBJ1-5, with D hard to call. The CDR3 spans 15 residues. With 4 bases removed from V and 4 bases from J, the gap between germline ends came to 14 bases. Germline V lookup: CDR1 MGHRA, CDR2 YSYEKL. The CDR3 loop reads CASSLRAGGNQPQHF. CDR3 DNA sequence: TGCGCCAGCAGCCTTCGGGCAGGCGGAAATCAGCCCCAGCATTTT.

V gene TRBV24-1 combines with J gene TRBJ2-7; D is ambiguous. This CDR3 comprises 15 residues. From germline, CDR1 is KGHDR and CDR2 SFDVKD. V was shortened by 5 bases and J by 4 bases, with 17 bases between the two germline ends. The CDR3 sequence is CATSVSLHTPYEQYF. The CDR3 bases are TGTGCCACCAGTGTTTCTCTTCATACCCCGTACGAGCAGTACTTC.

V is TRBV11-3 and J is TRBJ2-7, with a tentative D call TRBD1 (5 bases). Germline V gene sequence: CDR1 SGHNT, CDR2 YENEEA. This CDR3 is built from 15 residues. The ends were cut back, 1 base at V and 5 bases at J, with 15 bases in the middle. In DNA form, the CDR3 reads TGTGCCAGCAGCTTAGCGAACCAGGGCCCGAACGAGCAGTACTTC. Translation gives CASSLANQGPNEQYF.